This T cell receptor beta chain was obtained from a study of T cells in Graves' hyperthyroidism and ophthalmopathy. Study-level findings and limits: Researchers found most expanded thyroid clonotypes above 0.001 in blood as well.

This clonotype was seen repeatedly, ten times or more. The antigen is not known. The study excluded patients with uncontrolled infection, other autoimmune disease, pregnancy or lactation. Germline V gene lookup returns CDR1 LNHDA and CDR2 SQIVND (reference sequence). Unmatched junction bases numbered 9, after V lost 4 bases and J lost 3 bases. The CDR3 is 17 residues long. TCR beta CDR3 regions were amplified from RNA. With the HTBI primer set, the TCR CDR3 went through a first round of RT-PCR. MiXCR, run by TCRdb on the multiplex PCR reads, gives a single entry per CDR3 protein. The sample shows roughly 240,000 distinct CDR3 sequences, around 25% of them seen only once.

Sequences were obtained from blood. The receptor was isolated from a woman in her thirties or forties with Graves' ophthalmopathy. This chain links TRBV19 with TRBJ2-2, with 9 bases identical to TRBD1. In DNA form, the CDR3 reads TGTGCCAGTAGTAAAACCTGGGGGGACAGGGACACCGGGGAGCTGTTTTTT. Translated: CASSKTWGDRDTGELFF.